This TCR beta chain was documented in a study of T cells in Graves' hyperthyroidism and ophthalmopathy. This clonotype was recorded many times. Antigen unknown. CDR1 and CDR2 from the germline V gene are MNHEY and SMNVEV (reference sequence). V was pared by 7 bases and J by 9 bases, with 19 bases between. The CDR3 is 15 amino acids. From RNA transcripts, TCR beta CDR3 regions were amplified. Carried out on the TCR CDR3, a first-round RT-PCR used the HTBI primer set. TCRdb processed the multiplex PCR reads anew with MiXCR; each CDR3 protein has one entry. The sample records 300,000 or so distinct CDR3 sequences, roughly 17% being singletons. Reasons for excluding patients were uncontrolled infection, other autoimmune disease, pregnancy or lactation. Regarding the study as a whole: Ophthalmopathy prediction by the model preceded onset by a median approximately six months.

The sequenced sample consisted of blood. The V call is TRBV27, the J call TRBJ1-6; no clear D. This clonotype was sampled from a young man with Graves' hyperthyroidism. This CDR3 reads CASTPLRLSGSPLHF. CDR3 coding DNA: TGTGCCAGCACCCCCTTACGACTCTCCGGTTCACCCCTCCACTTT.